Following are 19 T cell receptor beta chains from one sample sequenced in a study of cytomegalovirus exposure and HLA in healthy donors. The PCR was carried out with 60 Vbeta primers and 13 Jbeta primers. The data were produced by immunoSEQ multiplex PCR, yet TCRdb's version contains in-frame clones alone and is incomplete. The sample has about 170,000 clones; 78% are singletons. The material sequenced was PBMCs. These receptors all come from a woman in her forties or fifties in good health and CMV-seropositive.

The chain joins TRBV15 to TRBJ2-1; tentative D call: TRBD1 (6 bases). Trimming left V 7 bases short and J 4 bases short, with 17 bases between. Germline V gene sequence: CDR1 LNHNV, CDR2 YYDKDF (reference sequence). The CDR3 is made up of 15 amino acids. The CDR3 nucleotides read TGTGCCACCAAGAGAGGGGGAAGGGAATACAATGAGCAGTTCTTC. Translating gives CATKRGGREYNEQFF.

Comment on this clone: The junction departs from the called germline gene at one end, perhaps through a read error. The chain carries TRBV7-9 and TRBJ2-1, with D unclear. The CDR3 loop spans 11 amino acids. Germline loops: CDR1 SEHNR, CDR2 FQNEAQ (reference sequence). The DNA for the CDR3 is TGTTCCAGCAGCTCTTTAAATGAGCAGTTCTTC. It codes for CSSSSLNEQFF.

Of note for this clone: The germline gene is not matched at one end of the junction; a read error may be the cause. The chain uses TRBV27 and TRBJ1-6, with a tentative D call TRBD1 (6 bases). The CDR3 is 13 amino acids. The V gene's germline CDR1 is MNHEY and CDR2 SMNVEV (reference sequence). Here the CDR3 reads CAIKGGPNSPPHF. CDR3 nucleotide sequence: TGTGCCATTAAGGGGGGGCCGAATTCACCCCCCCACTTT.

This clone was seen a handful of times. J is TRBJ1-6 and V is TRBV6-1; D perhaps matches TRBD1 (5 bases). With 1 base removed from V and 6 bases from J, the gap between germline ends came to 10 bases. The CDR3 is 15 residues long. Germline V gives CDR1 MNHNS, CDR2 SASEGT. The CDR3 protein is CASSEGRGPNSPLHF. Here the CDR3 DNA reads TGTGCCAGCAGTGAAGGAAGGGGCCCTAATTCACCCCTCCACTTT.

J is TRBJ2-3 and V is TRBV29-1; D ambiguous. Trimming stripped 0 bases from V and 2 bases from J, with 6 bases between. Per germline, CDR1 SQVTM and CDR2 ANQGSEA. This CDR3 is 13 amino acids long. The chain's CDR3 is CSVEDRFTDTQYF. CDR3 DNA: TGCAGCGTTGAAGATCGGTTCACAGATACGCAGTATTTT.

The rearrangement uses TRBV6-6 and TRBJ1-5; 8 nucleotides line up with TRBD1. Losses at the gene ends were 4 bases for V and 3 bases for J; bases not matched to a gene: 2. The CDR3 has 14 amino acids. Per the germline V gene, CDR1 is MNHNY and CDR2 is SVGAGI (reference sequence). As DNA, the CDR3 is TGTGCCAGCAGTTGGACAGGGCACAATCAGCCCCAGCATTTT. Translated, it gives CASSWTGHNQPQHF.

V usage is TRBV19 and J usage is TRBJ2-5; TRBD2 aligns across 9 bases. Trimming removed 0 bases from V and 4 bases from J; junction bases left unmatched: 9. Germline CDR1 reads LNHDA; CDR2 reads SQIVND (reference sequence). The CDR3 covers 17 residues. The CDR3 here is CASSIDPSGAQIETQYF. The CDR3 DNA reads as TGTGCCAGTAGTATAGACCCTAGCGGGGCCCAAATAGAGACCCAGTACTTC. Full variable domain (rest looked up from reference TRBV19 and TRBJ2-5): DGGITQSPKYLFRKEGQNVTLSCEQNLNHDAMYWYRQDPGQGLRLIYYSQIVNDFQKGDIAEGYSVSREKKESFPLTVTSAQKNPTAFYLCASSIDPSGAQIETQYFGPGTRLLVL.

CDR3 residues: CASSLEGARDTQYF. CDR3 nucleotides: TGTGCCAGCAGCTTAGAGGGGGCCAGAGATACGCAGTATTTT. The chain uses TRBV9 and TRBJ2-3; 7 bases are shared with TRBD1. CDR3 length equals 14 residues. The V gene end was trimmed by 4 bases and the J gene end by 5 bases; junction bases not matched to a gene: 7. Germline-derived CDR1 and CDR2 are SGDLS and YYNGEE. Full variable domain (outside the CDR3, taken from reference TRBV9 and TRBJ2-3): DSGVTQTPKHLITATGQRVTLRCSPRSGDLSVYWYQQSLDQGLQFLIQYYNGEERAKGNILERFSAQQFPDLHSELNLSSLELGDSALYFCASSLEGARDTQYFGPGTRLTVL.

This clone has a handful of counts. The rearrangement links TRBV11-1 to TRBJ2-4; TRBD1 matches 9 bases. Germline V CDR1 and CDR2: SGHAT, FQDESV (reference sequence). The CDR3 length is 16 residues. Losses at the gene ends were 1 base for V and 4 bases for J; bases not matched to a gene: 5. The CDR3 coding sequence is TGTGCCAGCAGCTTAGATCCCGGACAGGGGAAAAACATTCAGTACTTC. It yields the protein CASSLDPGQGKNIQYF. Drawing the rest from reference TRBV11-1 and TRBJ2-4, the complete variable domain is EAEVAQSPRYKITEKSQAVAFWCDPISGHATLYWYRQILGQGPELLVQFQDESVVDDSQLPKDRFSAERLKGVDSTLKIQPAELGDSAMYLCASSLDPGQGKNIQYFGAGTRLSVL.

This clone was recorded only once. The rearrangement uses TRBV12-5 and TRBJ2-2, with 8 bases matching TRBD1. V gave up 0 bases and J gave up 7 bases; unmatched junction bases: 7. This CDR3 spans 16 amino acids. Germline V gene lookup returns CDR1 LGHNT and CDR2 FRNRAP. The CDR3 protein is CASGLVGATGDGELFF. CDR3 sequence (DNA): TGTGCTAGTGGTTTGGTAGGAGCGACAGGGGACGGGGAGCTGTTTTTT.

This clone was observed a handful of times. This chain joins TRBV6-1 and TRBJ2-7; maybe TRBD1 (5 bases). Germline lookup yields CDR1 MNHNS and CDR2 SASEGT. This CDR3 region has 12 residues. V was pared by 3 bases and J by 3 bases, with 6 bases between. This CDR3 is CASSDQGYEQYF. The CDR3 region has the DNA TGTGCCAGCAGTGATCAGGGCTACGAGCAGTACTTC.

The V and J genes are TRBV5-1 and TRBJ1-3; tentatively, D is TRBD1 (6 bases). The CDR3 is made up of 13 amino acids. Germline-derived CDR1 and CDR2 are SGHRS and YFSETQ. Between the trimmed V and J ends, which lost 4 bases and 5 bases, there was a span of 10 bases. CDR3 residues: CASSETGRNTIYF. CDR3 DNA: TGCGCCAGCAGCGAGACAGGTCGAAACACCATATATTTT.

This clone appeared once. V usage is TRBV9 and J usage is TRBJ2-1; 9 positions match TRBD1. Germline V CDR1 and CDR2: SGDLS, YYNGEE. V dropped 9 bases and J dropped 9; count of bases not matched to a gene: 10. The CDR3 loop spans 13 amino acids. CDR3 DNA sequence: TGTGCCACACCGGGACAGGGTAAGGGTGAGCAGTTCTTC. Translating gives CATPGQGKGEQFF.

In nucleotides, the CDR3 is TGTGCCAGGCGGGTAGGAAACACCATATATTTT. This translates into CARRVGNTIYF. The chain recombines TRBV13 with TRBJ1-3; D unclear. Trimming took 9 bases from V and 4 from J, leaving 7 bases between them. The V gene's germline CDR1 is PRHDT and CDR2 FYEKMQ (reference sequence). CDR3 length equals 11 residues.

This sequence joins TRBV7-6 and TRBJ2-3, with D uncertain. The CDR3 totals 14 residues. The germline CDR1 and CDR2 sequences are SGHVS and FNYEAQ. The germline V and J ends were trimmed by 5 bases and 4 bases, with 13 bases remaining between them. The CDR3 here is CASSPRLTSDTQYF. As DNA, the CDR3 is TGTGCCAGCAGCCCGCGGTTGACTTCAGATACGCAGTATTTT.

The CDR3 DNA follows: TGTGCCAGCAGCTACGACAGGGGCGAGCAGTACTTC. It encodes CASSYDRGEQYF. The chain links TRBV7-9 to TRBJ2-7; 8 nucleotides line up with TRBD1. The germline gives CDR1 SEHNR, CDR2 FQNEAQ (reference sequence). CDR3 size: 12 residues. V gave up 4 bases and J gave up 6 bases; unmatched junction bases: 2.

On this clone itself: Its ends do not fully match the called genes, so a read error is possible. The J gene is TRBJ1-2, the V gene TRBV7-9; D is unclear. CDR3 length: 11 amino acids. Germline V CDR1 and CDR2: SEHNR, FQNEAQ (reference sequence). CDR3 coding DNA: TGTTCCAGCAGCCTCAACTATGGCTACACCTTC. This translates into CSSSLNYGYTF.

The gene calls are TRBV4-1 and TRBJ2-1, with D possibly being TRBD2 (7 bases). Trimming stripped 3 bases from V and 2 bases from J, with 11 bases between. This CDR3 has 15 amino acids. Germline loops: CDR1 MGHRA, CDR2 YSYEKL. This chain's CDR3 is CASSHPGGPYNEQFF. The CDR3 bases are TGCGCCAGCAGCCACCCCGGGGGGCCCTACAATGAGCAGTTCTTC.

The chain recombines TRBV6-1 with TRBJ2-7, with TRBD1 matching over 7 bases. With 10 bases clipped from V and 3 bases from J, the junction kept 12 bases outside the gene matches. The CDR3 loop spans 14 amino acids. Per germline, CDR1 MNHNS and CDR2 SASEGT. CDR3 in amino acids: CATRATGYGYEQYF. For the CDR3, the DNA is TGTGCCACTAGGGCGACAGGGTACGGCTACGAGCAGTACTTC.